The 11 T cell receptor beta chains given below trace back to one sample, sequenced in a study of patients and donors after allogeneic stem cell transplantation. TCRdb re-called the RT-PCR reads with MiXCR, one entry per CDR3 protein. The table records 98,000 or so distinct CDR3 sequences, around 38% of them present only once. The material sequenced was blood, either unsorted or a sorted T cell fraction (not recorded which). Receptor source: a human donor who was either an allogeneic HSCT recipient or a stem cell or donor lymphocyte infusion donor (not recorded which). It is not recorded whose cells these are; they may come from a transplant donor.

CDR3 DNA sequence: TGTGCCAGCAGCTGGACAGGAAAGGAGGAAGGCTACACCTTC. It codes for CASSWTGKEEGYTF. The chain recombines TRBV6-6 with TRBJ1-2, with 7 bases aligning to TRBD1. This CDR3 comprises 14 residues. Trimming took 6 bases from V and 8 from J; bases not matched to a gene: 12. CDR1 is MNHNY and CDR2 is SVGAGI in the germline V gene (reference sequence).

This clonotype turned up a few times. This sequence joins TRBV25-1 and TRBJ1-2, with 9 bases fitting TRBD1. CDR1 is MGHDK and CDR2 is SYGVNS in the germline V gene. The CDR3 loop spans 14 amino acids. The V gene end was trimmed by 4 bases and the J gene end by 7 bases; junction bases not matched to a gene: 7. CDR3 residues: CASSGRQGVRGYTF. The CDR3 region has the DNA TGTGCCAGCAGTGGGCGACAGGGGGTTCGTGGCTACACCTTC.

V usage is TRBV7-9 and J usage is TRBJ1-2, with D perhaps matching TRBD1 (5 bases). CDR3 size: 13 residues. V lost 0 bases and J 6 bases, leaving 8 bases between the germline ends. Per the germline V gene, CDR1 is SEHNR and CDR2 is FQNEAQ (reference sequence). This CDR3 reads CASSLAGQNGYTF. The DNA of the CDR3 is TGTGCCAGCAGCTTAGCGGGGCAGAATGGCTACACCTTC.

This clonotype was picked up a small number of times. The V call is TRBV24-1, the J call TRBJ1-6; no firm D call. V dropped 9 bases and J dropped 1 base, with 27 bases sitting between them. Per germline, CDR1 KGHDR and CDR2 SFDVKD. The CDR3 contains 20 residues. CDR3 region: CATLLGAGWPADSYNSPLHF. The DNA of the CDR3 is TGTGCCACCCTTTTGGGAGCAGGTTGGCCCGCGGATTCCTATAATTCACCCCTCCACTTT.

The chain has TRBV28 and TRBJ1-1; TRBD1 agrees at 7 bases. The trim removed 3 bases at V and 0 bases at J, leaving 7 bases unmatched. Germline V lookup: CDR1 MDHEN, CDR2 SYDVKM. The CDR3 sequence is 16 residues long. CDR3 sequence (DNA): TGTGCCAGCAGTTTCTGGACAGGAACCATGAACACTGAAGCTTTCTTT. Its translation is CASSFWTGTMNTEAFF. Using reference TRBV28 and TRBJ1-1 for the parts outside the CDR3, the full variable domain is DVKVTQSSRYLVKRTGEKVFLECVQDMDHENMFWYRQDPGLGLRLIYFSYDVKMKEKGDIPEGYSVSREKKERFSLILESASTNQTSMYLCASSFWTGTMNTEAFFGQGTRLTVV.

The V and J genes are TRBV7-2 and TRBJ2-2, with D uncertain. The CDR3 runs 14 residues. Germline CDR1 SGHTA, CDR2 FQGNSA. V was pared by 1 base and J by 8 bases, with 11 bases between. This CDR3 is CASSLGPGRGELFF. Written as DNA, the CDR3 is TGTGCCAGCAGCTTAGGGCCTGGACGAGGGGAGCTGTTTTTT.

The V and J genes are TRBV24-1 and TRBJ1-6; TRBD1 matches at 8 bases. The CDR3 loop spans 13 amino acids. After removal of 9 bases from V and 7 bases from J, the junction contained 4 bases not matched to a gene. From germline, CDR1 is KGHDR and CDR2 SFDVKD. The CDR3 nucleotides are TGTGCCACCCGACAGGGGAGCAATTCACCCCTCCACTTT. It translates to CATRQGSNSPLHF.

The chain uses TRBV7-2 and TRBJ2-5, with D tentatively TRBD2 (6 bases). Trimming took 1 base from V and 1 from J, leaving 16 bases between them. The germline gives CDR1 SGHTA, CDR2 FQGNSA. The CDR3 has 17 residues. The CDR3 loop is CASSLGPSPGLQETQYF. The CDR3 nucleotides read TGTGCCAGCAGCTTAGGACCCTCACCGGGACTCCAAGAGACCCAGTACTTC.

The chain joins TRBV11-1 to TRBJ2-2; no clear D gene. There are 15 residues in the CDR3. Germline V gene lookup returns CDR1 SGHAT and CDR2 FQDESV (reference sequence). V lost 3 bases to trimming and J lost 0 bases, with 8 bases between them. The CDR3 loop reads CASSFYSSNTGELFF. CDR3 coding DNA: TGTGCCAGCAGCTTTTACAGTTCGAACACCGGGGAGCTGTTTTTT. The variable domain in full, with the rest retrieved from reference TRBV11-1 and TRBJ2-2, is EAEVAQSPRYKITEKSQAVAFWCDPISGHATLYWYRQILGQGPELLVQFQDESVVDDSQLPKDRFSAERLKGVDSTLKIQPAELGDSAMYLCASSFYSSNTGELFFGEGSRLTVL.

The gene calls are TRBV11-3 and TRBJ1-1; unclear D gene. Trimming took off 1 base at V and 3 bases at J, with 9 bases between the two ends. Germline loops: CDR1 SGHNT, CDR2 YENEEA. The CDR3 sequence is 14 residues long. The chain's CDR3 is CASSLVGEDTEAFF. The DNA for the CDR3 is TGTGCCAGCAGCTTAGTGGGCGAGGACACTGAAGCTTTCTTT.

The gene calls are TRBV12-3 or TRBV12-4 and TRBJ1-2; 7 bases are shared with TRBD1. V lost 2 bases to trimming and J lost 4 bases; unmatched junction nucleotides: 4. CDR3 size: 14 residues. CDR3 sequence: CASSLKDRPYGYTF. CDR3 bases: TGTGCCAGCAGTTTAAAGGACAGGCCCTATGGCTACACCTTC.